The T cell receptor (beta chain) described here comes from a study of cytomegalovirus exposure and HLA in healthy donors. Study observations and caveats: Later findings reportedly placed an Asian-associated ancestry cluster below the approximately 670-donor mean for N-insertions. Later analysis suggested most CMV-associated TCR beta chains were HLA-restricted.

About this clone: Its matching antigen is unknown.

The CDR3 totals 14 residues. V shed 7 bases, J shed 4 bases, and the junction held 8 bases outside the gene matches. In germline, CDR1 is MNHNS, CDR2 SASEGT. Donors sampled were nominally healthy, though unrecorded immune exposures were likely. The PCR had 60 Vbeta and 13 Jbeta primers. Sequencing used immunoSEQ multiplex PCR; TCRdb keeps in-frame clones, though not all of them. The sample includes 90,000 to 130,000 clones, roughly 84% of them seen just once. The material sequenced was PBMCs. This sequence originates from a man aged 30 to 39 in good health and CMV-seropositive. The chain is built from TRBV6-1 and TRBJ1-1; the match to TRBD1 covers 8 bases. Here the CDR3 DNA reads TGTGCCAGCAAGGCTCGGACAGGGAGCACTGAAGCTTTCTTT. Translation: CASKARTGSTEAFF.